This T cell receptor (beta chain) was recovered during a study of shared clonotypes between healthy human individuals (dated by TCRdb to about 2020). Regarding the research as a whole: Two women and three men aged 18 to 49 years were included in the cohort. For each donor, three plates each were used for CD4 naive and CD4 memory, two plates were used for CD8 naive, and one plate was used for CD8 memory. The study deeply sequenced blood TCR repertoires of five healthy adults to estimate repertoire size and the extent of clonotype sharing between individuals. To increase sequencing depth and limit assay-specific biases, different laboratories used diverse techniques to prepare libraries and sequence TCR repertoires. Between about 0.8 and 9 billion PBMCs per donor were obtained by leukapheresis.

TCR CDR3 regions were amplified from genomic DNA by multiplex PCR using the deep immunoSEQ assay. For each cell subset, the extracted genomic DNA was distributed evenly across all wells of several immunoSEQ 96-well plates, and each plate served as one replicate. Each replicate PCR for sorted subsets received about 210 ng genomic DNA, equal to tens of thousands of T cell genomes. Purified libraries were measured with a Qubit 3.0 fluorometer, size-checked on a Bioanalyzer 2100, and measured again with the KAPA Library Quantification kit. Every immunoSEQ 96-well plate was sequenced on a separate single-read 150-cycle Illumina NextSeq 550 flow cell. In the source study's methods: Because the immunoSEQ output held only junctional sequences and lacked quality scores, the filtering could not match the filtering applied to full-length reads. Sequences were annotated with PyIR, a Python wrapper for IgBLAST v1.9, and V/J genes and CDR3 were assigned using IMGT germline references. Reads were removed for weak V/J assignments (E-value above 1e-6), missing CDR3, stop codons, out-of-frame junctions, or ambiguous translated residues. V3J clonotypes were defined as sequences sharing an identical inferred V gene, J gene, and CDR3 amino acid sequence. Percentage overlap between repertoires was calculated by dividing the number of shared unique clonotypes by the size of the smaller repertoire. Three approaches were used to assess repertoire richness: RTK rarefaction, the Chao1 estimator, and Recon v2.1 estimates of unobserved clonotypes. OLGA was used to compute generation probabilities for all TCRbeta clonotypes that the gDNA method yielded from four donors. TCRdb holds this immuneACCESS table with in-frame rearrangements only. Some clones are missing; in checked studies, unresolved V genes explain under half, and the rest has no known cause. V and J calls and clone size are copied from that table; D and trimming were computed from the DNA. The sample records around 2.5 million clones, 80% to 95% of which are singletons. Roughly 0.36% of the sample is held by the ten biggest clonotypes.

Healthy HIV-negative adults with no recently reported acute infections or vaccinations were included as donors. Every donor was a Caucasian adult residing in Nashville, Tennessee, USA. CD4+ T cells were enriched by magnetic negative selection, after which naive cells were positively selected on CD45RA and the negative fraction was taken as the memory subset. After blood collection by leukapheresis, PBMCs were isolated using Ficoll-Histopaque density gradient centrifugation and then cryopreserved in the vapor phase of liquid nitrogen. Purity and quantity of every magnetically sorted T cell population were checked by analytical flow cytometry. From each sorted fraction, genomic DNA was isolated and quantified by UV absorbance on a Nanodrop 2000c. The research as a whole found: Compared with non-shared clonotypes, clonotypes shared by all four sorted-subset donors had higher generation probabilities. Sampling was restricted to blood, and TCR repertoires in tissues likely differ from the TCR repertoires found in blood. The small number of donors limited the genetic and exposure-history diversity represented. Rarefaction of sorted-subset datasets indicated incomplete sequencing despite the large sequencing depth. Estimated clonotype richness was generally larger for naive than for memory subsets. Around 5% of naive CD4, 3.5% of naive CD8, roughly 2.4% of memory CD4, and around 0.42% of memory CD8 clonotypes were shared across a few donors. Pairwise subsampling led to the expectation that sequencing depth would affect the degree of clonotype sharing among donors.

Spanning cysteine to phenylalanine, the CDR3 consists of 14 amino acids. Only the CDR3 DNA stays, 42 bases, in frame from base 1. V sheds 2 bases and J sheds 6 bases, leaving 13 bases between their ends. The CDR1 and CDR2 encoded by the germline V gene (reference sequence) are MNHEY and SMNVEV. This clone was recorded once. The target of this receptor is not known. No much larger clone is present one base from it, and per-base qualities are unavailable. Sequenced sample: naive CD4+ T cells from PBMCs. This specimen's cell subset or site label, interpreted: CD45RA+ positively selected. This TCR came from a man aged 18 to 30 in good health. Some clones in this sample may be carry-over from other donors' samples. Here the chain combines TRBV27 and TRBJ1-2; no D segment can be confidently identified. The CDR3 corresponds to CASSLAPGSHGYTF. The bases read TGTGCCAGCAGTTTAGCTCCGGGATCGCATGGCTACACCTTC.